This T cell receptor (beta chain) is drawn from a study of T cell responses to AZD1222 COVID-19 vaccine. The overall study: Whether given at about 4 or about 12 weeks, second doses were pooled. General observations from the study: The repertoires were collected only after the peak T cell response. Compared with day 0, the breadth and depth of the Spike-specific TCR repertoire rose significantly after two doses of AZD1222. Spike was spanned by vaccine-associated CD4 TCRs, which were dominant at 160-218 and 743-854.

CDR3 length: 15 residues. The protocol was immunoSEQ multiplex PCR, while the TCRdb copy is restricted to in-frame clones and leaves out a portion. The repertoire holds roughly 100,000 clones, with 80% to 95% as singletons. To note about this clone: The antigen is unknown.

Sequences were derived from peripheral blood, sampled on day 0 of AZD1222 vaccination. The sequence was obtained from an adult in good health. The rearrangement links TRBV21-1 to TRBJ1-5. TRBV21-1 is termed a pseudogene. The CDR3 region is CASSKGVNSNQPQHF. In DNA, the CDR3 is TGTGCCAGCAGTAAAGGGGTAAATAGCAATCAGCCCCAGCATTTT.